This T cell receptor beta chain derives from a study of CD8 T cells in Susac syndrome. With V trimmed by 2 bases and J by 9 bases, 9 bases remained unmatched. The CDR3 loop spans 13 amino acids. The germline V gene encodes CDR1 GTSNPN and CDR2 SVGIG (reference sequence). With random hexamers, reverse transcription was performed on about 0.5 to 1 ug of RNA. Multiplex PCR with immunoSEQ amplified the TCR beta CDR3 across 54 Vbeta and 13 Jbeta. Each CDR3 protein gets one entry after TCRdb re-called the immunoSEQ multiplex PCR reads with MiXCR. The data hold roughly 120,000 distinct CDR3 sequences, with about 92% observed a single time. Sequencing of TCR beta was performed on blood CD8+ T cells and on blood CD4+ T cells. Purification of the CD8+ and CD4+ T cells relied on negative isolation, and TEMRA cells underwent FACS enrichment.

The rearrangement joins TRBV30 to TRBJ1-1, with TRBD1 matching 7 bases. This clonotype was sampled from a human donor with multiple sclerosis. The sample comprised CD4+ T cells from PBMCs. CDR3 nucleotides: TGTGCCTGGAGTTACCACAGGGACAGCAAAGCTTTCTTT. This translates into CAWSYHRDSKAFF. Full variable domain (missing parts from reference TRBV30 and TRBJ1-1): SQTIHQWPATLVQPVGSPLSLECTVEGTSNPNLYWYRQAAGRGLQLLFYSVGIGQISSEVPQNLSASRPQDRQFILSSKKLLLSDSGFYLCAWSYHRDSKAFFGQGTRLTVV.